These T cell receptor beta chains were read from a single sample in a study of blood T cell repertoires in COVID-19. The table came from immunoSEQ multiplex PCR; TCRdb's copy has only in-frame clones and leaves some out. The data show 430,000 or so clones, approximately 88% seen once. The material sequenced was PBMCs or T cells enriched from blood (not recorded which). The receptors were gathered from a woman in her forties who had recovered from COVID-19. The CDR3 runs from the conserved cysteine through the conserved F or W. The order of the fields is V gene, CDR3 protein.

TRBV3-1/TRBV3-2	CASSQAGDRTYEQYF
TRBV19	CASSAGQHYEQYF
TRBV4-1	CASRPGLAELYEQYF
TRBV6-5	CASSYSRGVPSYEQYF
TRBV5-1	CASSLRGPDTQYF
TRBV19	CASSIPLPLAGHYNEQFF
TRBV18	CASSLGITDTQYF
TRBV3-1/TRBV3-2	CASSLLTGLGTDTQYF
TRBV9	CASSVGQASYEQYF
TRBV21-1	CASSKAGALRLTGYQPQHF
TRBV5-8	CASSLEGAESSYEQYF
TRBV10-2	CASSESKRTGAYEQYF
TRBV7-9	CASSSDWNTEAFF
TRBV24-1	CATSDGGTSGRSTDTQYF
TRBV13	CASSPRDSGNTIYF
TRBV5-5	CASSRGQGTRPNTEAFF
TRBV11-2	CASSRDRGPYEQYF
TRBV4-3	CASSQIQGGGETQYF
TRBV5-6	CASSFRQGGLYGYTF
TRBV27	CASSARVGETQYF
TRBV2	CASKSPRGEVMNTEAFF
TRBV5-1	CASSILAGPDNEQFF
TRBV20-1	CSAQDRLEAFF
TRBV7-2	CASSFRPSGYYEQYF
TRBV28	CASSLPGNPSYEQYF
TRBV11-2	CASSAEGLVGLHGELFF
TRBV28	CASSYRGTLEKLFF
TRBV28	CASTQVGTVINQPQHF
TRBV4-3	CASSQDRGASYEQYF